Sequencing of this T cell receptor beta chain was carried out in a study of CXCR3-negative and CXCR3-positive naive CD8 T cells. Study findings and constraints: The study found more hydrophobic TRB CDR3s in CXCR3-positive naive cells than in CXCR3-negative naive cells. Comparably high diversity marked both naive subsets, whereas memory CD8+ cells had much lower diversity. With CXCR3 expression partially decreased after cryopreservation, most assays relied on fresh PBMCs.

The CDR3 is made up of 12 amino acids. The TRB libraries of cDNA were built by UMI-labeled 5' RACE. One entry per CDR3 protein, without DNA, is what TCRdb gives after re-calling the 5' RACE reads. The sample holds about 110,000 distinct CDR3 sequences. Those CD8+ T cells considered naive were CD45RO-CCR7+CD27+CD95-. With regard to this clonotype: Its antigen remains unidentified.

The TCR was taken from a human donor in good health. Some clones in this sample may be carry-over from other donors' samples. Sequenced material: naive CXCR3+ CD8+ T cells from blood. Subset noted: CD45RO-CCR7+CD27+CD95- naive CD8+ T cells expressing CXCR3 (TNR3+). The J gene is TRBJ2-3, the V gene TRBV12-3 or TRBV12-4. This CDR3 reads CASSVQTDTQYF.